The subject of this entry is one T cell receptor beta chain. The data stem from a study of cytomegalovirus exposure and HLA in healthy donors. The PCR ran on 60 Vbeta and 13 Jbeta primers. Using immunoSEQ multiplex PCR, the repertoire was profiled, and TCRdb retains in-frame clones only, with some absent. Altogether some 130,000 clones are present, 80% to 90% being singletons, with the ten largest covering approximately 2.5%. CDR3 length: 15 amino acids. V shed 3 bases and J shed 4 bases, with 16 bases lying between them. Donors likely had unrecorded immune exposures despite being nominally healthy when sampled.

The chain is built from TRBV5-3 and TRBJ1-2; perhaps TRBD1 as D (5 bases). TRBV5-3 is known as an ORF, though its function is uncertain. This clonotype originated in a middle-aged man in good health and CMV-seronegative. Sample: PBMCs. CDR3 nucleotides: TGTGCCAGAAGCTCGGGGGGAGACCTCGGCTATGGCTACACCTTC. This gives the protein CARSSGGDLGYGYTF.